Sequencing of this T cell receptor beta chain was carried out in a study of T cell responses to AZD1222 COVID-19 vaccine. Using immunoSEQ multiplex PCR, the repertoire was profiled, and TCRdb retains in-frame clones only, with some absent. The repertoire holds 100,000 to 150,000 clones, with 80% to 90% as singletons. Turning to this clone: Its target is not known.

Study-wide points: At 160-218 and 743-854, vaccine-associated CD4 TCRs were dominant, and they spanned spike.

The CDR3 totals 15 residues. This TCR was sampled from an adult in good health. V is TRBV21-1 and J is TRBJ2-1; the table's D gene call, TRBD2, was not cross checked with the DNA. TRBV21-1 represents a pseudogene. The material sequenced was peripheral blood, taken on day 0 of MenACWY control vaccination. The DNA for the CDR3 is TGTGCCAGCAGCAAATCGTCGAGCTCCTACAATGAGCAGTTCTTC. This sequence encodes CASSKSSSSYNEQFF.